The entry below describes one T cell receptor beta chain. What it binds is unknown. These data are taken from a study of T cell responses to AZD1222 COVID-19 vaccine. Study results and limitations: Among those given AZD1222, only five to seven were seropositive at baseline.

The germline V gene has CDR1 SGHRS and CDR2 YFSETQ. The CDR3 runs to 15 residues. Germline trimming cut 4 bases from V and 1 base from J; bases unmatched to any gene: 4. Here immunoSEQ multiplex PCR was the method, and the copy in TCRdb shows in-frame clones only, minus some. The table records 160,000 or so clones, roughly nine tenths of them present only once. The source material was peripheral blood, sampled on day 0 of AZD1222 vaccination. The rearrangement uses TRBV5-1 and TRBJ2-1; 8 bases are shared with TRBD1. This sequence originates from an adult in good health. The CDR3 region is CASSKDRASYNEQFF. The CDR3, as DNA: TGCGCCAGCAGCAAGGACAGGGCTTCCTACAATGAGCAGTTCTTC.